The rows below give T cell receptor beta chains drawn from one sample of a study of cytomegalovirus exposure and HLA in healthy donors. Sequencing was performed with immunoSEQ multiplex PCR; in TCRdb, only in-frame clones are kept and a portion is missing. The table records 150,000 to 200,000 clones, roughly four fifths of them present only once. Sequencing input: PBMCs. These receptors all stem from a man in his fifties in good health and CMV-seropositive. Both conserved end residues are part of each CDR3. Each record gives: clone size, J gene, V gene, D gene, CDR3 protein, CDR3 DNA. D genes are given only for firm matches. For some rows the clone size is stated as once, few or many, or as a class when expanded; others skip it.

>-|TRBJ2-7|TRBV13|-
CASSVEGASYEQYF
TGTGCCAGCAGCGTAGAAGGGGCTTCCTACGAGCAGTACTTC
>-|TRBJ2-2|TRBV6-5|TRBD2
CASSQGLADTGELFF
TGTGCCAGCTCCCAGGGACTAGCGGACACCGGGGAGCTGTTTTTT
>-|TRBJ1-2|TRBV19|-
CASSPLAPGLRGYTF
TGTGCCAGTAGTCCATTGGCCCCAGGCCTTAGAGGCTACACCTTC
>once|TRBJ2-7|TRBV6-5|-
CASSYSTSTHYEQYF
TGTGCCAGCAGTTACTCAACTTCAACTCACTACGAGCAGTACTTC
>-|TRBJ1-5|TRBV5-5|TRBD1
CASSLVPGTGGAGVNQPQHF
TGTGCCAGCAGCTTGGTTCCTGGGACAGGGGGCGCAGGGGTAAATCAGCCCCAGCATTTT
>few|TRBJ2-1|TRBV7-9|-
CASSLGAAGEQFF
TGTGCCAGCAGCTTAGGAGCAGCGGGTGAGCAGTTCTTC
>few|TRBJ2-7|TRBV4-3|TRBD1
CASSMDRAGEQYF
TGCGCCAGCAGCATGGACAGGGCCGGCGAGCAGTACTTC
>-|TRBJ1-1|TRBV27|-
CASRSGLLNTEAFF
TGTGCCAGCAGGTCGGGACTCCTGAACACTGAAGCTTTCTTT
>-|TRBJ1-5|TRBV27|TRBD1
CASSRQGPGPQHF
TGTGCCAGCAGCAGACAGGGCCCAGGGCCCCAGCATTTT
>-|TRBJ1-1|TRBV28|TRBD1
CASSSFRGRLEAFF
TGTGCCAGCAGTTCCTTCAGGGGGCGCCTTGAAGCTTTCTTT
>-|TRBJ1-6|TRBV6-5|TRBD1
CASSYSSTGMNSPLHF
TGTGCCAGCAGTTACTCGTCGACAGGGATGAATTCACCCCTCCACTTT
>-|TRBJ1-3|TRBV5-5|-
CASSLGYREPSGNTIYF
TGTGCCAGCAGCTTGGGCTACAGGGAGCCCTCTGGAAACACCATATATTTT
>-|TRBJ2-7|TRBV2|TRBD2
CASSPAGLGKYF
TGTGCCAGCAGCCCCGCCGGACTAGGGAAGTACTTC
>-|TRBJ2-5|TRBV11-2|-
CASSLDQVTSTQYF
TGTGCCAGCAGCTTAGATCAGGTGACGTCGACCCAGTACTTC
>-|TRBJ2-7|TRBV5-1|-
CASSLGVEVHEQYF
TGCGCCAGCAGCTTGGGAGTGGAGGTTCACGAGCAGTACTTC
>-|TRBJ1-1|TRBV7-2|-
CASSLRGNTEAFF
TGTGCCAGCAGCTTAAGAGGGAACACTGAAGCTTTCTTT
>few|TRBJ1-2|TRBV15|-
CATSSRGLVGGYTF
TGTGCCACCAGTTCCAGGGGCCTGGTTGGTGGCTACACCTTC
>-|TRBJ2-1|TRBV7-2|-
CASSPTQFAGNEQFF
TGTGCCAGCAGCCCGACTCAATTCGCTGGAAATGAGCAGTTCTTC
>few|TRBJ2-3|TRBV19|-
CASSIRDRGTRSTDTQYF
TGTGCCAGTAGTATTCGTGACAGGGGGACTAGGAGCACAGATACGCAGTATTTT
>-|TRBJ2-7|TRBV11-1|TRBD2
CASSQRGGDGDEQYF
TGTGCCAGCAGTCAAAGGGGAGGGGACGGCGACGAGCAGTACTTC
>-|TRBJ2-7|TRBV19|TRBD2
CASSIQAGGYEQYF
TGTGCCAGTAGTATACAGGCGGGGGGCTACGAGCAGTACTTC
>-|TRBJ1-3|TRBV2|TRBD1
CASSEGTGYGNTIYF
TGTGCCAGCAGTGAAGGGACAGGGTATGGAAACACCATATATTTT
>-|TRBJ2-3|TRBV5-6|TRBD1
CASSPRTGGTDTQYF
TGTGCCAGCAGCCCCCGGACAGGGGGCACAGATACGCAGTATTTT
>-|TRBJ1-2|TRBV2|-
CASSERSGANYGYTF
TGTGCCAGCAGTGAGAGGTCCGGAGCTAACTATGGCTACACCTTC
>-|TRBJ2-3|TRBV7-9|-
CASSFQGTADTQYF
TGTGCCAGCAGCTTCCAGGGGACCGCAGATACGCAGTATTTT
>-|TRBJ2-5|TRBV6-1|TRBD2
CASSGGGETQYF
TGTGCCAGCAGTGGGGGGGGAGAGACCCAGTACTTC
>-|TRBJ2-7|TRBV7-6|-
CASSLNKNYEQYF
TGTGCCAGCAGCTTAAATAAAAACTACGAGCAGTACTTC
>once|TRBJ2-5|TRBV5-1|-
CASSFRGANEETQYF
TGCGCCAGCAGCTTTCGGGGGGCGAACGAAGAGACCCAGTACTTC
>-|TRBJ2-3|TRBV15|TRBD2
CATSRERGEADTQYF
TGTGCCACCAGCAGAGAACGGGGGGAGGCAGATACGCAGTATTTT
>-|TRBJ1-5|TRBV19|-
CASSMRDGQPQHF
TGTGCCAGTAGTATGCGGGACGGTCAGCCCCAGCATTTT
>-|TRBJ2-1|TRBV18|-
CASSPADSSSYNEQFF
TGTGCCAGCTCACCCGCGGACAGTAGCTCCTACAATGAGCAGTTCTTC
>-|TRBJ2-1|TRBV7-3|TRBD1
CASAKPGQGKAEQFF
TGTGCCAGCGCGAAACCGGGACAGGGGAAGGCTGAGCAGTTCTTC
>-|TRBJ1-2|TRBV7-3|-
CASSFGGNYGYTF
TGTGCCAGCAGCTTCGGGGGGAACTATGGCTACACCTTC
>-|TRBJ2-7|TRBV19|TRBD2
CASSPGLAGGSEQYF
TGTGCCAGTAGTCCCGGACTAGCGGGAGGGAGTGAGCAGTACTTC
>-|TRBJ2-7|TRBV6-1|-
CASTGRHLVDEQYF
TGTGCCAGCACAGGCAGGCACTTAGTTGACGAGCAGTACTTC
>once|TRBJ1-2|TRBV4-3|-
CASSQVGGYYGYTF
TGCGCCAGCAGCCAAGTTGGCGGTTACTATGGCTACACCTTC
>-|TRBJ1-6|TRBV28|TRBD1
CASSFGQGAFSPLHF
TGTGCCAGCAGTTTCGGACAGGGGGCATTTTCACCCCTCCACTTT
>-|TRBJ2-7|TRBV15|-
CATSRAGYKQYF
TGTGCCACCAGCAGAGCCGGGTACAAGCAGTACTTC
>-|TRBJ2-5|TRBV5-1|-
CASSPGQKETQYF
TGCGCCAGCAGCCCCGGACAGAAAGAGACCCAGTACTTC
>-|TRBJ1-5|TRBV6-5|-
CASCWGGGNQPQHF
TGTGCCAGTTGCTGGGGAGGGGGGAATCAGCCCCAGCATTTT
>-|TRBJ2-7|TRBV15|-
CATSRDMGTPYEQYF
TGTGCCACCAGCAGAGATATGGGGACACCCTACGAGCAGTACTTC
>-|TRBJ2-3|TRBV27|TRBD1
CASSFSPGGRDTQYF
TGTGCCAGCAGTTTCAGTCCAGGGGGCAGAGATACGCAGTATTTT
>-|TRBJ1-5|TRBV6-1|-
CASSLQGIGNQPQHF
TGTGCCAGCAGCCTACAGGGAATAGGTAATCAGCCCCAGCATTTT
>few|TRBJ2-3|TRBV5-8|TRBD2
CASSRQREWGTDTQYF
TGTGCCAGCAGCCGCCAGCGGGAATGGGGCACAGATACGCAGTATTTT
>once|TRBJ2-1|TRBV7-8|-
CASSLGGSSRNEQFF
TGTGCCAGCAGCTTGGGAGGATCCTCGAGGAATGAGCAGTTCTTC
>-|TRBJ2-6|TRBV28|TRBD1
CASSSGTGTRSGANVLTF
TGTGCCAGCAGTTCCGGGACAGGGACCCGATCTGGGGCCAACGTCCTGACTTTC
>-|TRBJ1-1|TRBV29-1|TRBD1
CSVADRARYTEAFF
TGCAGCGTGGCGGACAGGGCTCGATATACTGAAGCTTTCTTT
>-|TRBJ1-1|TRBV30|-
CAWSRDFTEAFF
TGTGCCTGGAGCCGGGACTTTACTGAAGCTTTCTTT
>-|TRBJ2-3|TRBV5-6|-
CASSSQRTTDTQYF
TGTGCCAGCAGCTCCCAGCGGACCACAGATACGCAGTATTTT
>few|TRBJ2-5|TRBV27|-
CASSLSAVGETQYF
TGTGCCAGCAGTTTATCTGCGGTTGGAGAGACCCAGTACTTC
>-|TRBJ1-3|TRBV7-3|-
CASSLTASPRHSGNTIYF
TGTGCCAGCAGCTTAACGGCATCTCCGCGACACTCTGGAAACACCATATATTTT